The 24 T cell receptor beta chains given below trace back to one sample, sequenced in a study of OX40 agonist ivuxolimab in advanced cancers. Profiling relied on immunoSEQ multiplex PCR, and the TCRdb table lists in-frame clones only, not all of them. Of roughly 80,000 clones in the sample, roughly nine tenths were seen once. Sequences were derived from CD4+ or CD8+ T cells sorted from blood, sampled in a trial of the OX40 agonist ivuxolimab. The receptors stem from an adult with an advanced solid tumor such as melanoma, head and neck, liver or kidney cancer.

The rearrangement links TRBV6-6 to TRBJ2-5; D not certain. CDR3 length: 11 amino acids. Between the trimmed V and J ends, which lost 4 bases and 8 bases, there was a span of 8 bases. CDR1 is MNHNY and CDR2 is SVGAGI in the germline V gene (reference sequence). The CDR3 loop is CASSSSLTQYF. The CDR3 DNA is TGTGCCAGCAGTTCATCTCTTACCCAGTACTTC.

This chain links TRBV27 with TRBJ1-4; possibly TRBD1 for D (5 bases). Germline CDR1 and CDR2: MNHEY and SMNVEV (reference sequence). The CDR3 extends over 14 amino acids. Trimming pared 5 bases from V and 5 bases from J, leaving 12 bases between. CDR3 DNA: TGTGCCAGCAGTCCAGGCCAGGGAAATGAAAAACTGTTTTTT. Its translation is CASSPGQGNEKLFF.

CDR3 coding DNA: TGTGCCAGTAGGGGGGGGCTCGGATATAATTCACCCCTCCACTTT. This translates into CASRGGLGYNSPLHF. This chain connects TRBV6-6 to TRBJ1-6, with D possibly being TRBD1 (6 bases). From germline, CDR1 is MNHNY and CDR2 SVGAGI (reference sequence). The CDR3 loop spans 15 amino acids. The V end was cut by 9 bases, the J end by 4 bases, with 16 bases between.

The V gene is TRBV7-3, the J gene TRBJ2-2; D not certain. Per the germline V gene, CDR1 is SGHTA and CDR2 is FQGTGA. This CDR3 comprises 12 residues. Trimming left V 5 bases short and J 6 bases short, with 7 bases between. The CDR3 here is CASSRQPGELFF. In DNA form, the CDR3 reads TGTGCCAGCAGCCGGCAGCCCGGGGAGCTGTTTTTT.

The chain links TRBV6-5 to TRBJ1-6; D gene unclear. This CDR3 comprises 15 residues. Per the germline V gene, CDR1 is MNHEY and CDR2 is SVGAGI. Trimming shortened V by 6 bases and J by 0 bases, and 9 bases separated the two germline ends. CDR3 in amino acids: CASRTGSSYNSPLHF. DNA of the CDR3: TGTGCCAGCAGGACGGGGAGCTCCTATAATTCACCCCTCCACTTT.

The V gene is TRBV19, the J gene TRBJ2-3; weak D call: TRBD2 (5 bases). Trimming left V 6 bases short and J 0 bases short, with 7 bases between. Germline CDR1 is LNHDA and CDR2 is SQIVND (reference sequence). The CDR3 totals 13 residues. The CDR3: CASRDSSTDTQYF. The CDR3 coding sequence is TGTGCCAGTAGGGACTCTAGCACAGATACGCAGTATTTT.

The V and J genes are TRBV30 and TRBJ1-5, with TRBD1 as a possible D gene (6 bases). The germline V gene has CDR1 GTSNPN and CDR2 SVGIG (reference sequence). Trimming cost V 0 bases and J 5 bases, with 14 bases left between them. This CDR3 has 15 amino acids. CDR3 nucleotide sequence: TGTGCCTGGAGTGTCCCCGGGACACAGTATCAGCCCCAGCATTTT. Protein product: CAWSVPGTQYQPQHF.

The rearrangement joins TRBV7-2 to TRBJ2-7; D is possibly TRBD2 (5 bases). Germline V lookup: CDR1 SGHTA, CDR2 FQGNSA. This CDR3 region has 13 residues. V lost 5 bases and J lost 1, with 9 bases in between. In nucleotides, the CDR3 is TGTGCCAGCAGCAGAGGGAGTTCCTACGAGCAGTACTTC. Protein sequence: CASSRGSSYEQYF.

This rearrangement joins TRBV5-1 to TRBJ1-4; D not resolved. CDR1 is SGHRS and CDR2 is YFSETQ in the germline V gene. CDR3 length equals 13 residues. V lost 0 bases to trimming and J lost 5 bases, with 5 bases between them. The DNA for the CDR3 is TGCGCCAGCAGCTTGGAGGCGAATGAAAAACTGTTTTTT. Encoded protein: CASSLEANEKLFF.

The chain joins TRBV28 to TRBJ2-1; 9 positions match TRBD1. Trimming at V came to 5 bases and at J to 15 bases, leaving 8 bases not matched to a gene. Per germline, CDR1 MDHEN and CDR2 SYDVKM. The CDR3 sequence is 12 residues long. DNA of the CDR3: TGTGCCAGCAGTCTAACAGGGGGCAGATGGTTCTTC. Translation: CASSLTGGRWFF.

The chain recombines TRBV5-1 with TRBJ2-6; D is undetermined. V was trimmed by 0 bases and J by 0 bases, leaving 4 bases between them. This CDR3 has 15 residues. Per germline, CDR1 SGHRS and CDR2 YFSETQ. The CDR3 here is CASSLALSGANVLTF. The CDR3 region has the DNA TGCGCCAGCAGCTTGGCACTCTCTGGGGCCAACGTCCTGACTTTC.

The V call is TRBV11-2, the J call TRBJ2-7, with D tentatively TRBD2 (6 bases). V was shortened by 1 base and J by 2 bases, with 6 bases between the two germline ends. CDR3 length: 13 amino acids. In germline, CDR1 is SGHAT, CDR2 FQNNGV. CDR3 residues: CASSLGLAYEQYF. As DNA, the CDR3 is TGTGCCAGCAGCTTAGGACTAGCCTACGAGCAGTACTTC.

The chain couples TRBV6-1 to TRBJ2-4; the D gene could be TRBD1 or TRBD2 (6 bases each). Germline CDR1 MNHNS, CDR2 SASEGT. V lost 11 bases and J 7 bases, leaving 12 bases between the germline ends. This CDR3 is 11 amino acids long. In DNA, the CDR3 is TGTGCCGCCTCGGGGGCTAACATTCAGTACTTC. Translating gives CAASGANIQYF.

The CDR3 here is CASLRGPGANIQYF. For the CDR3, the DNA is TGTGCCAGCCTACGGGGTCCGGGGGCTAACATTCAGTACTTC. The J gene is TRBJ2-4, the V gene TRBV5-5; D might be TRBD1 or TRBD2, each matching 6 bases. Trimming removed 7 bases at V and 7 bases at J, with 18 bases between. Germline V gene data show CDR1 as SGHKS and CDR2 as YYEKEE (reference sequence). The CDR3 is 14 residues long.

The chain links TRBV28 to TRBJ2-3; possible D gene TRBD2, 6 bases. In germline, CDR1 is MDHEN, CDR2 SYDVKM. This CDR3 is built from 15 residues. V was shortened by 5 bases and J by 1 base, with 13 bases between the two germline ends. CDR3 nucleotides: TGTGCCAGCAGTACAGGAAGGAGGGGCACAGATACGCAGTATTTT. Protein sequence: CASSTGRRGTDTQYF.

The chain couples TRBV7-2 to TRBJ2-3; 9 nucleotides align to TRBD2. The CDR3 sequence is 17 residues long. Germline CDR1 SGHTA, CDR2 FQGNSA. Trimming cost V 2 bases and J 3 bases; bases outside gene matches: 9. In DNA, the CDR3 is TGTGCCAGCAGCTTAAGGGGGCGGGAGGGACTGACAGATACGCAGTATTTT. Its translation is CASSLRGREGLTDTQYF.

This rearrangement joins TRBV10-3 to TRBJ1-2; D not resolved. V lost 1 base, J lost 2 bases, and 2 bases lay in between. The CDR3 runs to 12 residues. The V gene's germline CDR1 is ENHRY and CDR2 SYGVKD. The CDR3 DNA reads TGTGCCATCAGTGAGTTAAACTATGGCTACACCTTC. Its translation is CAISELNYGYTF.

The V and J genes are TRBV28 and TRBJ1-2, with a possible D match to TRBD1 (5 bases). CDR3 length: 16 residues. Trimming pared 5 bases from V and 6 bases from J, leaving 22 bases between. Germline V gene lookup returns CDR1 MDHEN and CDR2 SYDVKM. The CDR3 sequence: CASSHLPTYRSDGYTF. CDR3 coding DNA: TGTGCCAGCAGTCACCTCCCAACGTACAGGTCCGATGGCTACACCTTC.

The chain joins TRBV28 to TRBJ2-7; the D is unclear. CDR1 and CDR2 from the germline V gene are MDHEN and SYDVKM. This CDR3 contains 13 residues. V was shortened by 7 bases and J by 4 bases, with 14 bases between the two germline ends. CDR3 region: CASNSGPLYEQYF. The CDR3 DNA reads as TGTGCCAGCAACTCCGGGCCCCTTTACGAGCAGTACTTC.

The CDR3: CASSQGSGRGNIQYF. In nucleotides, the CDR3 is TGTGCCAGCAGCCAGGGATCAGGGCGGGGAAACATTCAGTACTTC. V gene TRBV14 combines with J gene TRBJ2-4; a weak D match, TRBD2 (6 bases). From germline, CDR1 is SGHDN and CDR2 FVKESK. This CDR3 has 15 residues. Trimming cost V 3 bases and J 6 bases, with 15 bases left between them.

This clone was found a few times. CDR3 sequence (DNA): TGTGCCAGCCTAACTCACTCTATACGCGAGCAGTACTTC. It yields the protein CASLTHSIREQYF. V gene TRBV28 combines with J gene TRBJ2-7; D gene uncertain. Deletions cut 8 bases from V and 6 bases from J, with 17 bases between. There are 13 residues in the CDR3. Germline CDR1 is MDHEN and CDR2 is SYDVKM.

The chain is built from TRBV19 and TRBJ2-2; the D gene is possibly TRBD1 (6 bases). V lost 3 bases and J lost 6, with 14 bases in between. The CDR3 covers 15 residues. Per germline, CDR1 LNHDA and CDR2 SQIVND (reference sequence). DNA for the CDR3: TGTGCCAGTAGTATGGTAGGGACAACGTCCGGGGAGCTGTTTTTT. This translates into CASSMVGTTSGELFF.

The chain links TRBV5-4 to TRBJ1-5; 7 bases are a match to TRBD1. V lost 5 bases to trimming and J lost 4 bases; unmatched junction nucleotides: 9. Germline assignment: CDR1 SGHNT and CDR2 YYREEE (reference sequence). The CDR3 spans 15 residues. This CDR3 is CASSFRDSVNQPQHF. Here the CDR3 DNA reads TGTGCCAGCAGTTTCCGGGACAGCGTTAATCAGCCCCAGCATTTT. Together with reference TRBV5-4 and TRBJ1-5, the CDR3 gives the full variable domain: ETGVTQSPTHLIKTRGQQVTLRCSSQSGHNTVSWYQQALGQGPQFIFQYYREEENGRGNFPPRFSGLQFPNYSSELNVNALELDDSALYLCASSFRDSVNQPQHFGDGTRLSIL.

The chain employs TRBV27 and TRBJ2-7, with D possibly matching TRBD2 (6 bases). CDR3 length equals 15 residues. V was clipped by 0 bases and J by 7 bases, with 16 bases between them. Germline loops: CDR1 MNHEY, CDR2 SMNVEV (reference sequence). CDR3 coding DNA: TGTGCCAGCAGTTTATCGTCAGGACATAGCGGAGAGCAGTACTTC. This sequence encodes CASSLSSGHSGEQYF.